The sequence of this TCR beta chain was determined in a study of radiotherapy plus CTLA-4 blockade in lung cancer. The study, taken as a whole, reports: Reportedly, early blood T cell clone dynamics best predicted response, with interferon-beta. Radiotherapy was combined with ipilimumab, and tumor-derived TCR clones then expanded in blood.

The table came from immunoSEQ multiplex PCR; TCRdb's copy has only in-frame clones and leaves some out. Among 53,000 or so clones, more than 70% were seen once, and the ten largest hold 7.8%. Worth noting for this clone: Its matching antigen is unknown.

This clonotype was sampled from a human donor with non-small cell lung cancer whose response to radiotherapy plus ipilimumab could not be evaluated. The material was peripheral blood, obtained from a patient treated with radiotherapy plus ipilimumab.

CDR3 region: CASSSGLAGGSEQYF. The DNA for the CDR3 is TGTGCCAGCAGTTCCGGACTAGCGGGGGGGAGCGAGCAGTACTTC. The chain combines TRBV7-2 with TRBJ2-7, with TRBD2 matching 15 bases. The CDR3 sequence is 15 residues long. Germline CDR1 and CDR2: SGHTA and FQGNSA. Trimming took 6 bases from V and 6 from J; bases not matched to a gene: 6.